The source of this T cell receptor (beta chain) is a study of Graves' ophthalmopathy and Graves' hyperthyroidism. General study results and limits: A 13-signature model separated ophthalmopathy from stable hyperthyroidism, reaching about 88% sensitivity and less than 83% specificity cross-validated.

Patients were left out if they had other autoimmune diseases, uncontrolled infections, pregnancy or lactation. Scientists amplified the TCR beta CDR3 regions from RNA transcripts. RT-PCR with HTBI primers came first, then second-round multiplex PCR. TCRdb fed the multiplex PCR reads into MiXCR, producing one record per CDR3 protein. In the table there are 680,000 or so distinct CDR3 sequences, approximately 22% of which are singletons. The length of the CDR3 is 13 residues. Germline CDR1 and CDR2: SGHRS and YFSETQ. V was trimmed by 0 bases and J by 5 bases, leaving 6 bases between them. This clonotype was recorded many times. Antigen: not known.

This TCR derives from a woman younger than 30 with stable Graves' hyperthyroidism. Some clones in this sample may be carry-over from other donors' samples. The sequencing sample was made of peripheral blood. The chain is built from TRBV5-1 and TRBJ1-5, with no clear D. This chain's CDR3 is CASSLASDQPQHF. In DNA form, the CDR3 reads TGCGCCAGCAGCTTGGCGAGTGATCAGCCCCAGCATTTT.